The rows below give T cell receptor beta chains drawn from one sample of a study of Ad26.COV2.S vaccination and SARS-CoV-2 variants. Repertoires were generated with immunoSEQ multiplex PCR, while TCRdb's copy carries only in-frame clones and drops some. Of under 550,000 clones detected, roughly 90% appear once; the ten largest clones hold about 4%. The sequencing here drew on peripheral blood, taken in a trial of Ad26.COV2.S vaccine versus placebo. Every receptor here comes from a person aged 18-65 years who received the Ad26.COV2.S COVID-19 vaccine or a placebo. Each CDR3 is given with its conserved first and last residue. The D gene is left open where the match is weak. For some rows the clone size is stated as once, few or many, or as a class when expanded; others skip it.

abundance	v_gene	d_gene	j_gene	CDR3nt	CDR3aa
.	TRBV9	.	TRBJ2-1	TGTGCCAGCAGCTATACCGGGGTTCCCTACAATGAGCAGTTCTTC	CASSYTGVPYNEQFF
once	TRBV5-4	.	TRBJ1-6	TGTGCCAGCAGCTCAGGGACGGCTAATTCACCCCTCCACTTT	CASSSGTANSPLHF
.	TRBV19	.	TRBJ1-1	TGTGCCAGTACCCCACGGAGACAGCTTTTGAGCACTGAAGCTTTCTTT	CASTPRRQLLSTEAFF
.	TRBV19	.	TRBJ1-1	TGTGCCAGTAGTTGGGGGCCGAACACTGAAGCTTTCTTT	CASSWGPNTEAFF
.	TRBV5-4	.	TRBJ1-6	TGTGCCAGCAGGGGGTCCCCAGGTGATAGTTCACCCCTCCACTTT	CASRGSPGDSSPLHF
.	TRBV5-5	.	TRBJ2-2	TGTGCCAGCAGCTTGGAACGGCGTAACGCCGGGGAGCTGTTTTTT	CASSLERRNAGELFF
.	TRBV5-5	.	TRBJ1-2	TGTGCCAGCAGCTTGGTCCTCCTCTATGGCTACACCTTC	CASSLVLLYGYTF
few	TRBV7-8	.	TRBJ2-7	TGTGCCAGCAGCTTAGCCAGGAGCTCCTACGAGCAGTACTTC	CASSLARSSYEQYF
.	TRBV5-4	TRBD1	TRBJ1-1	TGTGCCAGCAGCTTGGAGGGAGGGGGCTACACTGAAGCTTTCTTT	CASSLEGGGYTEAFF
.	TRBV27	TRBD1	TRBJ1-2	TGTGCCAGCACCCCCGGACAGGGGTATGGCTACACCTTC	CASTPGQGYGYTF
.	TRBV5-1	TRBD2	TRBJ2-7	TGCGCCAGCAGCCCACTGGGAGGGTTCGAGCAGTACTTC	CASSPLGGFEQYF
.	TRBV28	.	TRBJ1-1	TGTGCCAGCAGTCCGGGTCTTAACACTGAAGCTTTCTTT	CASSPGLNTEAFF
.	TRBV25-1	.	TRBJ2-1	TGTGCCAGCAGTGATTTAGGGGGGCGAAGCAATGAGCAGTTCTTC	CASSDLGGRSNEQFF
.	TRBV11-3	.	TRBJ2-3	TGTGCCAGCAGCGGATGGGGGGCGGGGACCACAGATACGCAGTATTTT	CASSGWGAGTTDTQYF
.	TRBV19	.	TRBJ2-3	TGTGCCAGTAGTATAGGGCAGCCCTCGGGAGATACGCAGTATTTT	CASSIGQPSGDTQYF
.	TRBV7-9	.	TRBJ2-1	TGTGCCAGCAGTTCTGTAGGGACTGGTAACAATGAGCAGTTCTTC	CASSSVGTGNNEQFF
.	TRBV12-3/TRBV12-4	.	TRBJ1-5	TGTGCCAGCAGTTTCCGGGGGGACCAGCCCCAGCATTTT	CASSFRGDQPQHF
.	TRBV4-3	.	TRBJ1-2	TGCGCCAGCAGCCAAGGGACTGCCTCTCTGATTGGCTACACCTTC	CASSQGTASLIGYTF
.	TRBV11-1	TRBD1	TRBJ1-5	TGTGCCAGCAGCAAGGACAGGGGATTCAATCAGCCCCAGCATTTT	CASSKDRGFNQPQHF
.	TRBV5-1	.	TRBJ2-2	TGCGCCAGCAGCATGGGGGCGTCCGGGGAGCTGTTTTTT	CASSMGASGELFF
.	TRBV28	.	TRBJ1-1	TGTGCCAGCACCCGAGGGGGGCGGAACACTGAAGCTTTCTTT	CASTRGGRNTEAFF
.	TRBV6-1	.	TRBJ1-1	TGTGCCAGCAGTGAATACCCCGGGGATCTTAAAGCTTTCTTT	CASSEYPGDLKAFF
.	TRBV4-2	.	TRBJ2-7	TGTGCCAGCAGCCAAGGCCCCCGGGACTGGGCCTACGAGCAGTACTTC	CASSQGPRDWAYEQYF
.	TRBV2	.	TRBJ1-1	TGTGCCAGCATGGAGGGAGAAGCTTTCTTT	CASMEGEAFF
once	TRBV7-3	TRBD1	TRBJ1-5	TGTGCCAGCAGTTCCGACAGGGGGAGCAATCAGCCCCAGCATTTT	CASSSDRGSNQPQHF
.	TRBV9	.	TRBJ2-5	TGTGCCAGCAGCGTAGTTGGGGGGACTCAAGAGACCCAGTACTTC	CASSVVGGTQETQYF
.	TRBV28	.	TRBJ1-1	TGTGCCAGCAGTTTACAGGGGCGACCTGAAGCTTTCTTT	CASSLQGRPEAFF